This T cell receptor (beta chain) was recorded in a study of response to subunit inactivated influenza vaccine. Study-level points and caveats: Authors suggested that a seasonal influenza vaccination recruits few new T cells each time.

With 7 bases clipped from V and 0 bases from J, the junction kept 8 bases outside the gene matches. The CDR3 is made up of 15 amino acids. CDR1 is SQVTM, CDR2 ANQGSEA, per germline. Each CDR3 protein is one row after TCRdb ran MiXCR on the RT-PCR reads. The sample consists of roughly 790,000 distinct CDR3 sequences, 20% to 25% of them appearing once. This clonotype was detected a few times. Its cognate antigen is unknown. The rearrangement joins TRBV29-1 to TRBJ2-2; 7 positions agree with TRBD1. The source is a man in his fifties or sixties who received an inactivated influenza vaccine. This material consisted of PBMCs from blood, taken 4 to 6 days after vaccination. CDR3 in DNA: TGCAGCGCTGTACAGGGGCCGTCGAACACCGGGGAGCTGTTTTTT. Its protein product is CSAVQGPSNTGELFF.